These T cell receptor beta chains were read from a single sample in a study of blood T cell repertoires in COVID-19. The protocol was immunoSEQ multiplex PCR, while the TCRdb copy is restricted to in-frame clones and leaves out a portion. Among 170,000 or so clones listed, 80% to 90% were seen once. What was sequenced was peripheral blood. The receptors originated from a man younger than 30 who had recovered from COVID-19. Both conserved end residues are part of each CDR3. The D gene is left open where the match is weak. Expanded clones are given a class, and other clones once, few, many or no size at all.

CDR3 protein: CSVAPQGTDTQYF
CDR3 DNA: TGCAGCGTTGCCCCACAGGGAACCGATACGCAGTATTTT
J gene: TRBJ2-3
D gene: NA
clone size: NA
V gene: TRBV29-1

CDR3 protein: CASSYVDRNNSPLHF
CDR3 DNA: TGTGCCAGCAGTTACGTAGACAGGAATAATTCACCCCTCCACTTT
J gene: TRBJ1-6
D gene: NA
clone size: NA
V gene: TRBV6-6

CDR3 protein: CASGEVEAYEQYF
CDR3 DNA: TGTGCCAGCGGAGAGGTGGAAGCCTACGAGCAGTACTTC
J gene: TRBJ2-7
D gene: NA
clone size: NA
V gene: TRBV28

CDR3 protein: CAWSEMAVLYGYTF
CDR3 DNA: TGTGCCTGGAGTGAAATGGCGGTCCTCTATGGCTACACCTTC
J gene: TRBJ1-2
D gene: NA
clone size: NA
V gene: TRBV30

CDR3 protein: CASSQSLGREGPEQYF
CDR3 DNA: TGCGCCAGCAGTCAATCACTTGGGCGGGAGGGCCCCGAGCAGTACTTC
J gene: TRBJ2-7
D gene: TRBD2
clone size: NA
V gene: TRBV23-1

CDR3 protein: CATSDPGTGGQPQHF
CDR3 DNA: TGTGCCACCAGTGATCCCGGGACTGGAGGTCAGCCCCAGCATTTT
J gene: TRBJ1-5
D gene: NA
clone size: NA
V gene: TRBV24-1

CDR3 protein: CASSQVRGNTEAFF
CDR3 DNA: TGTGCCAGCAGCCAAGTTCGGGGTAACACTGAAGCTTTCTTT
J gene: TRBJ1-1
D gene: NA
clone size: NA
V gene: TRBV14

CDR3 protein: CASSLVRGTGEGGYTF
CDR3 DNA: TGTGCCAGCAGTTTGGTCCGCGGGACAGGGGAAGGAGGCTACACCTTC
J gene: TRBJ1-2
D gene: TRBD1
clone size: NA
V gene: TRBV28

CDR3 protein: CASSGSKLNNNEQFF
CDR3 DNA: TGTGCCAGCAGCGGATCCAAACTAAACAACAATGAGCAGTTCTTC
J gene: TRBJ2-1
D gene: NA
clone size: NA
V gene: TRBV2

CDR3 protein: CASTAATEAFF
CDR3 DNA: TGTGCCAGCACCGCGGCAACTGAAGCTTTCTTT
J gene: TRBJ1-1
D gene: NA
clone size: few
V gene: TRBV12-3/TRBV12-4

CDR3 protein: CASMRTSGSQETQYF
CDR3 DNA: TGTGCCAGCATGCGGACTAGCGGATCCCAAGAGACCCAGTACTTC
J gene: TRBJ2-5
D gene: TRBD2
clone size: NA
V gene: TRBV27

CDR3 protein: CATSGGQGQETQYF
CDR3 DNA: TGTGCCACCAGCGGGGGACAGGGGCAAGAGACCCAGTACTTC
J gene: TRBJ2-5
D gene: TRBD1
clone size: NA
V gene: TRBV15

CDR3 protein: CASSRDSSTDTQYF
CDR3 DNA: TGTGCCAGCAGCCGGGACAGCAGCACAGATACGCAGTATTTT
J gene: TRBJ2-3
D gene: TRBD1
clone size: NA
V gene: TRBV5-4

CDR3 protein: CASSLDRLSNQPQHF
CDR3 DNA: TGTGCCAGCTCACTCGACAGACTTAGCAATCAGCCCCAGCATTTT
J gene: TRBJ1-5
D gene: NA
clone size: NA
V gene: TRBV18

CDR3 protein: CASSRKPGQNSGANVLTF
CDR3 DNA: TGTGCCAGCAGTCGTAAACCGGGACAAAACTCTGGGGCCAACGTCCTGACTTTC
J gene: TRBJ2-6
D gene: NA
clone size: once
V gene: TRBV5-6

CDR3 protein: CASSQPLGTSGGEETQYF
CDR3 DNA: TGTGCCAGCAGCCAACCTCTGGGGACTAGCGGTGGGGAAGAGACCCAGTACTTC
J gene: TRBJ2-5
D gene: TRBD2
clone size: NA
V gene: TRBV3-1/TRBV3-2

CDR3 protein: CASSSGQGALNYGYTF
CDR3 DNA: TGTGCCAGCAGCTCGGGACAGGGGGCGCTTAACTATGGCTACACCTTC
J gene: TRBJ1-2
D gene: TRBD1
clone size: NA
V gene: TRBV5-8

CDR3 protein: CASSLAGGPGEQFF
CDR3 DNA: TGTGCCAGCAGCCTAGCGGGAGGGCCGGGTGAGCAGTTCTTC
J gene: TRBJ2-1
D gene: TRBD2
clone size: NA
V gene: TRBV3-1/TRBV3-2

CDR3 protein: CASSESGRASDTQYF
CDR3 DNA: TGTGCCAGCAGCGAAAGCGGGAGGGCCTCAGATACGCAGTATTTT
J gene: TRBJ2-3
D gene: TRBD2
clone size: NA
V gene: TRBV9

CDR3 protein: CASSLELYDRYTF
CDR3 DNA: TGTGCCAGCAGCTTAGAGCTCTATGATCGCTACACCTTC
J gene: TRBJ1-2
D gene: NA
clone size: NA
V gene: TRBV11-2

CDR3 protein: CASSHRGSDEKLFF
CDR3 DNA: TGTGCCAGCAGCCACAGGGGGAGCGATGAAAAACTGTTTTTT
J gene: TRBJ1-4
D gene: TRBD1
clone size: NA
V gene: TRBV3-1/TRBV3-2

CDR3 protein: CASSPMDRDGYGYTF
CDR3 DNA: TGTGCCAGTAGCCCAATGGACAGGGACGGCTATGGCTACACCTTC
J gene: TRBJ1-2
D gene: TRBD1
clone size: once
V gene: TRBV19

CDR3 protein: CASSISRPQRYGYTF
CDR3 DNA: TGTGCCAGTAGTATAAGTAGACCCCAGCGCTATGGCTACACCTTC
J gene: TRBJ1-2
D gene: NA
clone size: once
V gene: TRBV19

CDR3 protein: CASMIREAADEQYF
CDR3 DNA: TGTGCCAGCATGATTCGGGAGGCCGCCGACGAGCAGTACTTC
J gene: TRBJ2-7
D gene: TRBD2
clone size: NA
V gene: TRBV2

CDR3 protein: CASSLGGAHTEAFF
CDR3 DNA: TGTGCCAGCAGCTTAGGTGGGGCGCACACTGAAGCTTTCTTT
J gene: TRBJ1-1
D gene: NA
clone size: NA
V gene: TRBV7-9

CDR3 protein: CASSLAGGNTEAFF
CDR3 DNA: TGTGCCAGCAGCTTGGCCGGGGGAAACACTGAAGCTTTCTTT
J gene: TRBJ1-1
D gene: NA
clone size: NA
V gene: TRBV5-4

CDR3 protein: CASSLKTATEAFF
CDR3 DNA: TGTGCCAGCAGCTTGAAGACAGCCACTGAAGCTTTCTTT
J gene: TRBJ1-1
D gene: NA
clone size: NA
V gene: TRBV5-4

CDR3 protein: CASSFYNEKLFF
CDR3 DNA: TGTGCCAGCAGCTTTTATAATGAAAAACTGTTTTTT
J gene: TRBJ1-4
D gene: NA
clone size: NA
V gene: TRBV6-1